This T cell receptor beta chain is drawn from a study of shared clonotypes between healthy human individuals. Study summary: Serving as donors were two women and three men, whose ages spanned 18 to 49.

The junction had 11 bases not matched to a gene; V was cut back by 9 bases and J by 6 bases. The CDR3 runs 14 residues. Germline CDR1 reads LNHDA; CDR2 reads SQIVND (reference sequence). PCR replicates performed on unsorted PBMC used around 310 ng DNA, about 30,000 T cell genomes. Libraries were prepared by immunoSEQ multiplex PCR; TCRdb keeps only in-frame clonotypes and omits some of them. The sample holds 97,000 or so clones, around 43% seen once. Ten or more counts support this clone. Antigen specificity is unknown. Points from the study as a whole: Clonotype sharing among donors was expected to depend on sequencing depth.

Each donor was a Caucasian adult residing in Nashville, Tennessee. The rearrangement uses TRBV19 and TRBJ1-5; 7 bases align to TRBD1. The sequencing input was PBMCs. The source of this sequence is a woman aged 40-49 years in good health. Some clones in this sample may be carry-over from other donors' samples. The DNA for the CDR3 is TGTGCCAGCATGAGACAGGGAGTCGGTCAGCCCCAGCATTTT. Protein sequence: CASMRQGVGQPQHF.